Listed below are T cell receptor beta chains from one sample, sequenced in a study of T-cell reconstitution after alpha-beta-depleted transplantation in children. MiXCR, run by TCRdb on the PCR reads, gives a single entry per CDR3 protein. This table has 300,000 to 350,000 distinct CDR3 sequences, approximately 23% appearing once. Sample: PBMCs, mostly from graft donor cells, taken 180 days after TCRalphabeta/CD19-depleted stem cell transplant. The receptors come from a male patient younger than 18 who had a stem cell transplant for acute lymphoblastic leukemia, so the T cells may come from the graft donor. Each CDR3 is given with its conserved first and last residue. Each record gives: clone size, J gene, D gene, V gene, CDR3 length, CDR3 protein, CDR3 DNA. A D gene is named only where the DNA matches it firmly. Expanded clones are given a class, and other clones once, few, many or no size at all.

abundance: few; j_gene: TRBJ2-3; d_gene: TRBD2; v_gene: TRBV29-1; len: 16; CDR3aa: CSVEAGTRGFTDTQYF; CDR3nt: TGCAGCGTTGAGGCCGGGACTAGGGGCTTTACAGATACGCAGTATTTT
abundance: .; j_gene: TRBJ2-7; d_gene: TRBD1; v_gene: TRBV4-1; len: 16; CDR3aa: CASSQGPDRVSYEQYF; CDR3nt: TGCGCCAGCAGCCAAGGTCCGGACAGGGTATCCTACGAGCAGTACTTC
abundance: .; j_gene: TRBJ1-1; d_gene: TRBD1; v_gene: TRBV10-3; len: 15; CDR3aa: CAISAGQGTNTEAFF; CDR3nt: TGTGCCATCAGTGCGGGACAGGGAACGAACACTGAAGCTTTCTTT
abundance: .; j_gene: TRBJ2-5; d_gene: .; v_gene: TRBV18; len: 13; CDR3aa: CASSRLFQETQYF; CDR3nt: TGTGCCAGCTCACGGTTATTCCAAGAGACCCAGTACTTC
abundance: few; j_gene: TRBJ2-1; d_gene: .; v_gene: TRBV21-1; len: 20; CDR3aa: CASSKGGLAGGPSTYNEQFF; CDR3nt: TGTGCCAGCAGCAAAGGCGGACTAGCGGGAGGTCCTAGCACCTACAATGAGCAGTTCTTC
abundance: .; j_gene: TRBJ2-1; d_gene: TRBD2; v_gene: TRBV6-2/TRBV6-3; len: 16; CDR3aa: CASSYLPSGRVNEQFF; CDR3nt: TGTGCCAGCAGTTACCTTCCTAGCGGGAGAGTCAATGAGCAGTTCTTC
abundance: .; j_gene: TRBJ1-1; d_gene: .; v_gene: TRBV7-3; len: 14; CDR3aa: CASSLTSGFAEAFF; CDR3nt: TGTGCCAGCAGCTTAACCTCGGGGTTTGCTGAAGCTTTCTTT
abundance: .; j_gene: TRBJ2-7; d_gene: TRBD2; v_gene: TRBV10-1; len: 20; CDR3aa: CASRVKRTSGISPYIGEQYF; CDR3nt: TGCGCCAGCAGGGTGAAGCGGACTAGCGGGATATCCCCCTACATCGGCGAGCAGTACTTC
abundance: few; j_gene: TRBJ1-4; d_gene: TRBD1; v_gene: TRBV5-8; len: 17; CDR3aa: CASSAISSGTGYEKLFF; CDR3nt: TGTGCCAGCAGCGCGATTTCGTCCGGGACAGGGTATGAAAAACTGTTTTTT
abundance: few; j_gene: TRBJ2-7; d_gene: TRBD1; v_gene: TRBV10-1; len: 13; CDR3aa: CASRTRDREEQYF; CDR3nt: TGCGCCAGCAGAACAAGGGACAGGGAGGAGCAGTACTTC
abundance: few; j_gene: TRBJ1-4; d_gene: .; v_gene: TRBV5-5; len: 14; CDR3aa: CASSRDMSNEKLFF; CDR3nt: TGTGCCAGCAGCCGGGACATGTCTAATGAAAAACTGTTTTTT
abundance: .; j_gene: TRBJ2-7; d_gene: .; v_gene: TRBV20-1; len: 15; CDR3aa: CSARGIGTGYYEQYF; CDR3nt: TGCAGTGCTAGGGGGATTGGAACAGGGTACTACGAGCAGTACTTC
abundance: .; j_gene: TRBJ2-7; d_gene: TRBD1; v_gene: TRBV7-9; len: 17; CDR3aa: CASSLAGTGALPYEQYF; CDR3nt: TGTGCCAGCAGCTTAGCGGGGACAGGGGCGCTTCCCTACGAGCAGTACTTC
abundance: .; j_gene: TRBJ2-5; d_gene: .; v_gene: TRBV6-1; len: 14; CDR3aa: CASNPAIGLGTQYF; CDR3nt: TGTGCCAGCAACCCAGCGATAGGGCTCGGGACCCAGTACTTC
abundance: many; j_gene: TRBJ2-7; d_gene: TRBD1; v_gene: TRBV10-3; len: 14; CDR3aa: CAISESNRGYEQYF; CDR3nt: TGTGCCATCAGTGAGTCAAACAGGGGCTACGAGCAGTACTTC
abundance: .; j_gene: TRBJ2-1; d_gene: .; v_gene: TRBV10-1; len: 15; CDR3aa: CASSEWRDSYNEQFF; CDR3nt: TGCGCCAGCAGTGAGTGGCGGGACTCCTACAATGAGCAGTTCTTC
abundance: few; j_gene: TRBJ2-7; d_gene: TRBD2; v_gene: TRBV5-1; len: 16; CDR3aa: CASHLVGAGGSYEQYF; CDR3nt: TGCGCCAGCCACCTCGTCGGAGCGGGAGGGTCCTACGAGCAGTACTTC
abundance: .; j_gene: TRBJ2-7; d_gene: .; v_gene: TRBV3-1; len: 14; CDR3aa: CASSQVGLGYEQYF; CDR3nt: TGTGCCAGCAGCCAAGTCGGTTTGGGCTACGAGCAGTACTTC
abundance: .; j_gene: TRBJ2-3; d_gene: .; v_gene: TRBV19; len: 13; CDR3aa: CASSILGADTQYF; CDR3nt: TGTGCCAGTAGTATTCTTGGTGCAGATACGCAGTATTTT
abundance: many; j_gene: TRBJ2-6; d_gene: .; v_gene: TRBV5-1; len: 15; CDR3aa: CASSFGGSGANVLTF; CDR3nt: TGTGCCAGCAGCTTCGGGGGCTCTGGGGCCAACGTCCTGACTTTC
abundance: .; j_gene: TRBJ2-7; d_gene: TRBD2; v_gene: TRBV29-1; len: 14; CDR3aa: CSIWRTSGKNEQYF; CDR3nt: TGCAGCATATGGCGGACTAGCGGGAAGAACGAGCAGTACTTC
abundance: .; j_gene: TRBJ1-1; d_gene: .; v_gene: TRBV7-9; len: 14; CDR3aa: CASTRFGGNTEAFF; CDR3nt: TGTGCCAGCACCCGTTTTGGGGGTAACACTGAAGCTTTCTTT
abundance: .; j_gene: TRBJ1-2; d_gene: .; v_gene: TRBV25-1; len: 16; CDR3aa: CASSDHSRRVSYGYTF; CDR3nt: TGTGCCAGCAGTGATCACAGCCGGAGAGTGTCCTATGGCTACACCTTC
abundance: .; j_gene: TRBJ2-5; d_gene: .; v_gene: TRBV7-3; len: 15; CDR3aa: CASSLGQLRQETQYF; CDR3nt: TGTGCCAGCAGCTTAGGGCAGCTCCGCCAAGAGACCCAGTACTTC
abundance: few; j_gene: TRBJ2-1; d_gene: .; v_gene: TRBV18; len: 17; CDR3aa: CASSPVALVPQSGEQFF; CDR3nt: TGTGCCAGCTCACCAGTCGCGCTGGTACCGCAATCCGGAGAGCAGTTCTTC
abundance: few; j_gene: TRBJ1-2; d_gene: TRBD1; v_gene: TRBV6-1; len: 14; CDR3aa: CASSRQGESYGYTF; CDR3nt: TGTGCCAGCAGTAGACAGGGCGAGAGCTATGGCTACACCTTC
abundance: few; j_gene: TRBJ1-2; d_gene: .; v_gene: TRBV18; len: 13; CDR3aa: CASSPQGSDGYTF; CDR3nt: TGTGCCAGCTCACCACAGGGGAGCGATGGCTACACCTTC
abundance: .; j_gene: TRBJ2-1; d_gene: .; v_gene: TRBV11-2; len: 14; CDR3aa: CASTDIAEPNEQFF; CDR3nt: TGTGCCAGCACCGACATAGCGGAGCCAAATGAGCAGTTCTTC
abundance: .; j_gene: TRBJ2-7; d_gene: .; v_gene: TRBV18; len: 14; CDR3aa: CASSPLRSAYEQYF; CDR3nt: TGTGCCAGCTCACCACTACGGAGCGCCTACGAGCAGTACTTC
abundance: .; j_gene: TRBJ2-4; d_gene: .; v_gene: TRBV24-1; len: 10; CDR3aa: CATRKNIQYF; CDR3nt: TGTGCCACCCGCAAAAACATTCAGTACTTC
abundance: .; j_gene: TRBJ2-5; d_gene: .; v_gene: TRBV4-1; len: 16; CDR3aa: CVSSQLGGRAQETQYF; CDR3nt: TGCGTCAGCAGCCAGTTGGGGGGTCGGGCACAAGAGACCCAGTACTTC
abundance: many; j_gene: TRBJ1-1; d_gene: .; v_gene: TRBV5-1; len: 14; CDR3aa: CASSLVQVGTEAFF; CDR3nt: TGTGCCAGCAGCCTTGTCCAGGTGGGCACTGAAGCTTTCTTT
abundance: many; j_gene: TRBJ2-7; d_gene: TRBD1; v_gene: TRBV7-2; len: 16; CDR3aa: CASSLAPGQGSYEQYF; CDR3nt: TGTGCCAGCAGCTTAGCCCCGGGACAGGGGTCCTACGAGCAGTACTTC
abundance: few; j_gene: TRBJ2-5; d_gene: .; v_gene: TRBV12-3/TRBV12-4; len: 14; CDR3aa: CASSFPDRQETQYF; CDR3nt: TGTGCCAGCAGTTTCCCCGACAGGCAAGAGACCCAGTACTTC
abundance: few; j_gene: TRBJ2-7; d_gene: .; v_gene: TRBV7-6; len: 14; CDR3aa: CASSWGGFSYEQYF; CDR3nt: TGTGCCAGCAGCTGGGGCGGGTTCTCCTACGAGCAGTACTTC
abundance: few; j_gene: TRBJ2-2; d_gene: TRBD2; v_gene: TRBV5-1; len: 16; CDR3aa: CASSLALAEPTGELFF; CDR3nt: TGCGCCAGCAGCTTGGCCCTAGCGGAACCCACCGGGGAGCTGTTTTTT
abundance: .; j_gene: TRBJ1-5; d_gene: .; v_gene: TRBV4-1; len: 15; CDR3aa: CASSDQGIKNQPQHF; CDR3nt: TGCGCCAGCAGCGATCAGGGGATAAAGAATCAGCCCCAGCATTTT
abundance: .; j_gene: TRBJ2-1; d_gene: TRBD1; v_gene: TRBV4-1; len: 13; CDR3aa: CASKRQGWDEQFF; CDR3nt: TGCGCCAGCAAAAGACAGGGGTGGGATGAGCAGTTCTTC
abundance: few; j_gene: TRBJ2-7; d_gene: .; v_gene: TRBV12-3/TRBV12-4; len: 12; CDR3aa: CASSPESYEQYF; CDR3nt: TGTGCCAGCAGTCCTGAGTCCTACGAGCAGTACTTC
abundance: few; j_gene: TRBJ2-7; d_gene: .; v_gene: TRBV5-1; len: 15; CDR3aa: CASSWLPTALTEQYF; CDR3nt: TGCGCCAGCAGCTGGCTCCCGACCGCCTTGACCGAGCAGTACTTC
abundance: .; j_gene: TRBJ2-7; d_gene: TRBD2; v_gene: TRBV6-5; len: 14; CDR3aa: CASSYGAGEGEQYF; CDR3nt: TGTGCCAGCAGTTACGGAGCGGGAGAGGGCGAGCAGTACTTC
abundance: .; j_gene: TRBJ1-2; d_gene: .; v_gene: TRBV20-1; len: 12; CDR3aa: CSATNNIGGYTF; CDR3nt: TGCAGTGCTACGAACAACATTGGCGGCTACACCTTC
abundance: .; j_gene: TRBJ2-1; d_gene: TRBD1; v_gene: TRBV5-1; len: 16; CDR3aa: CASSRPPGQGKNEQFF; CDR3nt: TGCGCCAGCAGCCGACCTCCGGGACAGGGTAAAAATGAGCAGTTCTTC
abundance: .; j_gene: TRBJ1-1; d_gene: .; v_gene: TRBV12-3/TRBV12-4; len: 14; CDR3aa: CASSLDGSNTEAFF; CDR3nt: TGTGCCAGCAGTTTGGACGGATCGAACACTGAAGCTTTCTTT
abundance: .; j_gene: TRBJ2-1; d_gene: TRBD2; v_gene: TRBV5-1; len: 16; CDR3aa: CASSLERLAGDGEQFF; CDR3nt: TGCGCCAGCAGCTTGGAACGACTAGCGGGAGACGGGGAGCAGTTCTTC
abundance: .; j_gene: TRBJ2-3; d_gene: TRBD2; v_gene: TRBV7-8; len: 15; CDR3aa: CASRRLAGVLDTQYF; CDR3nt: TGTGCCAGCAGGCGACTAGCGGGAGTTCTGGATACGCAGTATTTT
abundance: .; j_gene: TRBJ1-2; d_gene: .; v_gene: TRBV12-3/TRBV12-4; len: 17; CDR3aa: CASSAAGRRGANYGYTF; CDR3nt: TGTGCCAGCAGCGCGGCAGGGCGGAGGGGAGCTAACTATGGCTACACCTTC
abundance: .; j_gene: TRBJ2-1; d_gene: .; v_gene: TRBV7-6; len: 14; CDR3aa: CASSLVPLADEQFF; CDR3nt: TGTGCCAGCAGCTTAGTTCCACTAGCAGATGAGCAGTTCTTC
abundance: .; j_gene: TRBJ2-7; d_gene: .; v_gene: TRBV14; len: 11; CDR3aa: CASSYGTMQYF; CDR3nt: TGTGCCAGCAGCTACGGGACCATGCAGTACTTC
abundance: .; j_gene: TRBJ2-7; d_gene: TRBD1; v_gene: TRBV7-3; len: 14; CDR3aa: CASSLRQGNAEQYF; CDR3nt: TGTGCCAGCAGCTTAAGACAGGGAAACGCCGAGCAGTACTTC
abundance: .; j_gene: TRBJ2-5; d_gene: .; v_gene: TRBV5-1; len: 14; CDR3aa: CASNRASGQETQYF; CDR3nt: TGCGCCAGCAACAGGGCTAGCGGACAAGAGACCCAGTACTTC
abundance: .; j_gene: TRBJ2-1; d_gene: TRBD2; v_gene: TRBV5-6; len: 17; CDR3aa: CASSTRTSGRVNGEQFF; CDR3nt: TGTGCCAGCAGCACCCGAACTAGCGGGAGGGTAAATGGTGAGCAGTTCTTC
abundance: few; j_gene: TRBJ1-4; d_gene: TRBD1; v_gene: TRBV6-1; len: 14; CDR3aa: CASNHGQGGEKLFF; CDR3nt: TGTGCCAGCAACCATGGACAGGGAGGCGAAAAACTGTTTTTT
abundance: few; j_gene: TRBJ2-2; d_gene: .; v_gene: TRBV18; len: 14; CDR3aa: CASSPAWNTGELFF; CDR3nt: TGTGCCAGCTCACCGGCCTGGAACACCGGGGAGCTGTTTTTT
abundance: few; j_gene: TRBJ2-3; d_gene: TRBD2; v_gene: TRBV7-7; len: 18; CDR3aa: CASSLLAGGPSFSDTQYF; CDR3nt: TGTGCCAGCAGCTTATTAGCGGGAGGGCCCTCGTTTTCAGATACGCAGTATTTT
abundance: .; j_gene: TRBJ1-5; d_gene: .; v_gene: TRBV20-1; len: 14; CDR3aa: CSAREPSLNQPQHF; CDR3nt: TGCAGTGCTAGAGAACCTTCCCTCAATCAGCCCCAGCATTTT
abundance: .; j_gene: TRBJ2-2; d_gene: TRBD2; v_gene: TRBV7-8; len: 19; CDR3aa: CASSFLGLAGGPVFGELFF; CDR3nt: TGTGCCAGCAGCTTCCTCGGACTAGCGGGAGGGCCGGTTTTCGGGGAGCTGTTTTTT